The 18 T cell receptor beta chains listed next were all sequenced from one sample in a study of cytomegalovirus exposure and HLA in healthy donors. PCR amplification relied on 60 Vbeta primers (plus 13 Jbeta primers). Clones were read by immunoSEQ multiplex PCR, and TCRdb kept only the in-frame ones, dropping some. The data show about 67,000 clones, roughly 80% seen once. The sequenced material came from PBMCs. The receptor set was obtained from a woman aged 30 to 39 in good health and CMV-seronegative.

The chain recombines TRBV29-1 with TRBJ1-1; D not resolved. The CDR3 totals 11 residues. The V and J ends lost 7 bases and 10 bases respectively, with 16 bases between them. Germline loops: CDR1 SQVTM, CDR2 ANQGSEA. The CDR3 DNA follows: TGCAGCGCAGGCGGGAGGGTAAGAGCTTTCTTT. It encodes CSAGGRVRAFF. Supplemented by reference TRBV29-1 and TRBJ1-1, the full variable domain reads SAVISQKPSRDICQRGTSLTIQCQVDSQVTMMFWYRQQPGQSLTLIATANQGSEATYESGFVIDKFPISRPNLTFSTLTVSNMSPEDSSIYLCSAGGRVRAFFGQGTRLTVV.

In DNA form, the CDR3 reads TGCGCCAGCCAAACCCAAACAGGGTCCCCTGAAGCTTTCTTT. Its translation is CASQTQTGSPEAFF. The genes are TRBV5-1 and TRBJ1-1; a weak D match, TRBD1 (6 bases). CDR1 is SGHRS and CDR2 is YFSETQ in the germline V gene. The length of the CDR3 is 14 residues. Trimming removed 7 bases from V and 6 bases from J, with 19 bases in between.

The V and J genes are TRBV19 and TRBJ2-2; no clear D gene. The CDR3 length is 16 residues. V was pared by 3 bases and J by 0 bases, with 11 bases between. The germline V gene encodes CDR1 LNHDA and CDR2 SQIVND (reference sequence). CDR3 protein: CASSMRGATNTGELFF. The CDR3 nucleotides are TGTGCCAGTAGTATGAGAGGAGCTACGAACACCGGGGAGCTGTTTTTT.

The V call is TRBV19, the J call TRBJ1-2; D not certain. CDR1 and CDR2 (germline): LNHDA, SQIVND (reference sequence). The CDR3 has 12 amino acids. V dropped 3 bases and J dropped 5 bases, with 7 bases sitting between them. In DNA form, the CDR3 reads TGTGCCAGTAGTATGTCCCATTATGGCTACACCTTC. This gives the protein CASSMSHYGYTF. Variable domain in full (rest from reference TRBV19 and TRBJ1-2): DGGITQSPKYLFRKEGQNVTLSCEQNLNHDAMYWYRQDPGQGLRLIYYSQIVNDFQKGDIAEGYSVSREKKESFPLTVTSAQKNPTAFYLCASSMSHYGYTFGSGTRLTVV.

This clone occurred a few times. The chain carries TRBV5-4 and TRBJ2-7; TRBD2 matches at 11 bases. The V gene's germline CDR1 is SGHNT and CDR2 YYREEE (reference sequence). V dropped 1 base and J dropped 5; count of bases not matched to a gene: 2. The CDR3 covers 14 residues. The CDR3 protein is CASSLTSGSHEQYF. For the CDR3, the DNA is TGTGCCAGCAGCTTGACTAGCGGGAGCCACGAGCAGTACTTC.

The rearrangement links TRBV7-2 to TRBJ2-3, with 8 bases lining up with TRBD2. The CDR3 has 16 amino acids. From germline, CDR1 is SGHTA and CDR2 FQGNSA. V was pared by 3 bases and J by 9 bases, with 14 bases of the junction left unmatched. The CDR3 nucleotides are TGTGCCAGCAGCTTCGGGGGGGGCATACCGGGCGAGACGCAGTATTTT. Translating gives CASSFGGGIPGETQYF.

The rearrangement joins TRBV27 to TRBJ2-4; the match to TRBD1 covers 12 bases. V lost 5 bases to trimming and J lost 12 bases; unmatched junction nucleotides: 5. Germline CDR1 MNHEY, CDR2 SMNVEV (reference sequence). The CDR3 spans 13 residues. The CDR3 is CASSLRDRGPQYF. The CDR3 DNA follows: TGTGCCAGCAGTCTCCGGGACAGGGGGCCTCAGTACTTC.

This clone came up a few times. CDR3 nucleotide sequence: TGCGCCAGCACCCCCTTACTGGGGCAAGGGGCTTTTGGCACAGATACGCAGTATTTT. Translation: CASTPLLGQGAFGTDTQYF. The J gene is TRBJ2-3, the V gene TRBV5-1, with a tentative D call TRBD1 (5 bases). The CDR3 is 19 residues long. Germline-derived CDR1 and CDR2 are SGHRS and YFSETQ. Trimming stripped 6 bases from V and 1 base from J, with 27 bases between.

This rearrangement joins TRBV27 to TRBJ2-7, with D unresolved. The V gene's germline CDR1 is MNHEY and CDR2 SMNVEV (reference sequence). The V end lost 0 bases, the J end lost 3 bases, and 6 bases lay between the germline ends. The CDR3 is made up of 13 amino acids. CDR3 DNA sequence: TGTGCCAGCAGTTTATCCAGGTTCTACGAGCAGTACTTC. This encodes CASSLSRFYEQYF.

V and J are TRBV7-7 and TRBJ2-7, with D possibly TRBD2 on 5 matching bases. Germline V gene data show CDR1 as SSHAT and CDR2 as FNYEAQ (reference sequence). The CDR3 consists of 15 residues. V shed 1 base and J shed 3 bases, with 13 bases lying between them. Here the CDR3 DNA reads TGTGCCAGCAGCTTAGGCCCCGACGGGGACTACGAGCAGTACTTC. This codes for CASSLGPDGDYEQYF.

This clone has only a few counts. The CDR3 DNA reads as TGTGCCACCCCGGGCCCGGGGGGTAACACCGGGGAGCTGTTTTTT. It is translated as CATPGPGGNTGELFF. V and J are TRBV19 and TRBJ2-2; 7 bases are shared with TRBD2. Germline V CDR1 and CDR2: LNHDA, SQIVND (reference sequence). The V segment lost 10 bases and the J segment 2 bases; nucleotides outside the gene matches: 10. This CDR3 is 15 amino acids long.

The CDR3 loop reads CASSRDRPFYEQYF. The CDR3 DNA reads TGCGCCAGCAGCCGAGACAGGCCCTTCTACGAGCAGTACTTC. The rearrangement joins TRBV5-1 to TRBJ2-7, with D possibly TRBD1 on 6 matching bases. Germline values: CDR1 SGHRS, CDR2 YFSETQ. V was trimmed by 4 bases and J by 3 bases, leaving 14 bases between them. The CDR3 runs to 14 residues.

The chain recombines TRBV7-6 with TRBJ2-7; perhaps TRBD1 as D (5 bases). The CDR3 is 13 residues long. CDR1 is SGHVS and CDR2 is FNYEAQ in the germline V gene. V was shortened by 4 bases and J by 5 bases, with 12 bases between the two germline ends. Here the CDR3 reads CASSSPGWDEQYF. CDR3 nucleotides: TGTGCCAGCAGCTCCCCAGGGTGGGACGAGCAGTACTTC.

V and J are TRBV5-8 and TRBJ1-3; D not certain. The CDR3 extends over 17 amino acids. Germline values: CDR1 SGHTS, CDR2 YDEGEE. V was pared by 3 bases and J by 0 bases, with 16 bases between. DNA of the CDR3: TGTGCCAGCAGCTCCCCCCCCGGGGATGGCTCTGGAAACACCATATATTTT. It yields the protein CASSSPPGDGSGNTIYF.

Here the CDR3 reads CASGGRRNTEAFF. CDR3 sequence (DNA): TGTGCCAGTGGAGGACGGAGGAACACTGAAGCTTTCTTT. V usage is TRBV19 and J usage is TRBJ1-1, with D unclear. V was pared by 8 bases and J by 1 base, with 11 bases between. The CDR3 loop spans 13 amino acids. The germline gives CDR1 LNHDA, CDR2 SQIVND (reference sequence). Full variable domain (rest looked up from reference TRBV19 and TRBJ1-1): DGGITQSPKYLFRKEGQNVTLSCEQNLNHDAMYWYRQDPGQGLRLIYYSQIVNDFQKGDIAEGYSVSREKKESFPLTVTSAQKNPTAFYLCASGGRRNTEAFFGQGTRLTVV.

In the case of this clone: At one boundary the junction diverges from the germline segment, which might be a read error. The same CDR3 can be traced to other DNA sequences in this sample. This chain connects TRBV28 to TRBJ2-3; 8 bases fit TRBD1. Germline V gives CDR1 MDHEN, CDR2 SYDVKM. This CDR3 is built from 17 residues. The CDR3 sequence is CASSPTLGQGQGDTQYF. CDR3 nucleotides: TGTGCCAGCAGTCCCACCTTAGGACAGGGCCAAGGGGATACGCAGTACTTT.

The rearrangement uses TRBV5-4 and TRBJ2-1; 8 positions agree with TRBD2. Germline loops: CDR1 SGHNT, CDR2 YYREEE (reference sequence). The CDR3 is 16 residues long. Trimming removed 2 bases from V and 3 bases from J; junction bases left unmatched: 7. The CDR3 loop reads CASSFRLAGHYNEQFF. CDR3 nucleotides: TGTGCCAGCAGCTTCAGGCTAGCGGGCCACTACAATGAGCAGTTCTTC.

CDR3 in DNA: TGCGCCAGCAGCTTGGGGCTGGGCCTGGGTGAAGCTTTCTTT. Protein: CASSLGLGLGEAFF. The rearrangement uses TRBV5-1 and TRBJ1-1; D is undetermined. This CDR3 spans 14 amino acids. CDR1 is SGHRS and CDR2 is YFSETQ in the germline V gene. V dropped 0 bases and J dropped 7 bases, with 13 bases sitting between them.